Many counts were recorded for the clone carrying this T cell receptor beta chain. Antigen: not known. V gave up 6 bases and J gave up 0 bases, with 9 bases separating them. The CDR3 is 14 residues long. CDR1 and CDR2 (germline): SNHLY, FYNNEI. Samples came from axillary lymph nodes draining the breast cancer. TCRdb reanalysed the multiplex PCR reads using MiXCR and keeps one entry per CDR3 protein. The sample includes some 150,000 distinct CDR3 sequences, about 34% of them seen just once. The data are from a study of breast tumors, draining lymph nodes, adjacent tissues. Broader study findings: Data only fit, rather than demonstrated, lymph node origin of most tumor T cells. Most tumor T cells seemingly derive from lymph node, then expand in tumor. Tumor repertoires ranked between lymph nodes and nontumor tissue in diversity, with V and J gene preferences.

The receptor comes from a female donor with breast cancer. Some clones in this sample may be carry-over from other donors' samples. This rearrangement joins TRBV2 to TRBJ2-1; D unclear. Sequencing was carried out using axillary lymph node tissue. The CDR3 DNA sequence: TGTGCCAGCAGCTCATATAGCTCCTACAATGAGCAGTTCTTC. It encodes CASSSYSSYNEQFF.